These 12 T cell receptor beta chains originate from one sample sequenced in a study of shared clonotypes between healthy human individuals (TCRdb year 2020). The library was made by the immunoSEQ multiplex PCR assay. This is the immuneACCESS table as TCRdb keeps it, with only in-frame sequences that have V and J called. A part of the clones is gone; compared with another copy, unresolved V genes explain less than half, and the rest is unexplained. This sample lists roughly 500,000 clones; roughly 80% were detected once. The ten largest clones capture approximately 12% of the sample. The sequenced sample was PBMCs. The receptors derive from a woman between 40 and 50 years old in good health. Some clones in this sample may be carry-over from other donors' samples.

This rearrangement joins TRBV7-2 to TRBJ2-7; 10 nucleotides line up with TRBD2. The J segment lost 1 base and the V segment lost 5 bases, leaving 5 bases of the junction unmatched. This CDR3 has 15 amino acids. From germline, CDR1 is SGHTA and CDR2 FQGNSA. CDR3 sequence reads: CASSHVAGGSYEQYF. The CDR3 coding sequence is TGTGCCAGCAGCCATGTAGCGGGAGGTTCCTACGAGCAGTACTTC. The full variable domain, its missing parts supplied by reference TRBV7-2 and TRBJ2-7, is GAGVSQSPSNKVTEKGKDVELRCDPISGHTALYWYRQSLGQGLEFLIYFQGNSAPDKSGLPSDRFSAERTGGSVSTLTIQRTQQEDSAVYLCASSHVAGGSYEQYFGPGTRLTVT.

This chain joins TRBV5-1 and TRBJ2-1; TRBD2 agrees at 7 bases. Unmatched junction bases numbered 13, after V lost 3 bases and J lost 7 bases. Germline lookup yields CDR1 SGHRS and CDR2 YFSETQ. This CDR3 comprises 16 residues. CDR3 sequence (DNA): TGCGCCAGCAGCTCTAGACTAGAGGGGCGGGGGAATGAGCAGTTCTTC. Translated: CASSSRLEGRGNEQFF.

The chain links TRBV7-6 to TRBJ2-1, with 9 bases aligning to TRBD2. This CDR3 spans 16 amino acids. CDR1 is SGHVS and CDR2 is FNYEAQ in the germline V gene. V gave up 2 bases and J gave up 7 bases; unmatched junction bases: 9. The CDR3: CASSLSASGIRNEQFF. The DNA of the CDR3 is TGTGCCAGCAGCTTAAGCGCTAGCGGGATCAGAAATGAGCAGTTCTTC.

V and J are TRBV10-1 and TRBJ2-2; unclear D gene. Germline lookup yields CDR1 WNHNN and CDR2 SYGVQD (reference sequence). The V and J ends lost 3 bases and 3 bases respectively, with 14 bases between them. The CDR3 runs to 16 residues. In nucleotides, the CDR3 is TGCGCCAGCAGTGAATTCTGGCAGTCTGACACCGGGGAGCTGTTTTTT. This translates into CASSEFWQSDTGELFF.

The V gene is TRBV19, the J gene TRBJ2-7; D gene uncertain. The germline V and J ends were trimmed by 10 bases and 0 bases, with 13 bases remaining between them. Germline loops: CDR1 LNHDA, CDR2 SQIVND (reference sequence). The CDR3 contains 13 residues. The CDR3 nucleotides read TGTGCCACCAAGACCCCCAGCTCCTACGAGCAGTACTTC. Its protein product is CATKTPSSYEQYF.

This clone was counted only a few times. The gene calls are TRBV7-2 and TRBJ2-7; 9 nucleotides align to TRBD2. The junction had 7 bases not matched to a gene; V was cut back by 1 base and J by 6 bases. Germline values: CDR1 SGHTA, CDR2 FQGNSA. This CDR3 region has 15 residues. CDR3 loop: CASSLVLSGSREQYF. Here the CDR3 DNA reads TGTGCCAGCAGCTTAGTGCTTAGCGGGAGTCGCGAGCAGTACTTC.

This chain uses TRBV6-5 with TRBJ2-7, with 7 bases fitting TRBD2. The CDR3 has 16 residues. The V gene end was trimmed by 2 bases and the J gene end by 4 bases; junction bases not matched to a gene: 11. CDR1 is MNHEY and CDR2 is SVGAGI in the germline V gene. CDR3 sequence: CASSYDSPGLNYEQYF. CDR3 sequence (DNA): TGTGCCAGCAGTTACGACTCCCCGGGACTAAATTACGAGCAGTACTTC.

The CDR3 DNA is TGCGCCAGCAGCCCGGGACAGGGTTTTGTAAATGAGCAGTTCTTC. Translation: CASSPGQGFVNEQFF. The chain combines TRBV5-1 with TRBJ2-1; 9 nucleotides match TRBD1. The germline V gene encodes CDR1 SGHRS and CDR2 YFSETQ. CDR3 length: 15 amino acids. J lost 7 bases, V lost 4 bases, and 9 bases had no gene match.

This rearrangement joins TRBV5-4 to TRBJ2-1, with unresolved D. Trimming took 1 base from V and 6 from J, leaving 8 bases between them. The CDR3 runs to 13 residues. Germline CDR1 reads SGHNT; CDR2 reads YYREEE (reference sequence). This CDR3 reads CASSLRAINEQFF. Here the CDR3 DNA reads TGTGCCAGCAGCTTGAGGGCTATCAATGAGCAGTTCTTC. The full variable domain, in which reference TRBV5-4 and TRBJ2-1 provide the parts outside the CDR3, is ETGVTQSPTHLIKTRGQQVTLRCSSQSGHNTVSWYQQALGQGPQFIFQYYREEENGRGNFPPRFSGLQFPNYSSELNVNALELDDSALYLCASSLRAINEQFFGPGTRLTVL.

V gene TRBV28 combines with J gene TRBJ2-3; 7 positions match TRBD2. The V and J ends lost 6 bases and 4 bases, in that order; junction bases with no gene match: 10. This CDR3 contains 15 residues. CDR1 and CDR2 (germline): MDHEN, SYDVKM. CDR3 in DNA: TGTGCCAGCAGCCTACTAGCGCTACGCGCAGATACGCAGTATTTT. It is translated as CASSLLALRADTQYF.

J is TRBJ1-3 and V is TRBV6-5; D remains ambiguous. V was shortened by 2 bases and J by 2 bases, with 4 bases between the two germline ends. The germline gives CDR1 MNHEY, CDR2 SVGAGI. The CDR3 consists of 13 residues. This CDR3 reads CASSYGTGNTIYF. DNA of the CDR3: TGTGCCAGCAGTTACGGGACTGGAAACACCATATATTTT.

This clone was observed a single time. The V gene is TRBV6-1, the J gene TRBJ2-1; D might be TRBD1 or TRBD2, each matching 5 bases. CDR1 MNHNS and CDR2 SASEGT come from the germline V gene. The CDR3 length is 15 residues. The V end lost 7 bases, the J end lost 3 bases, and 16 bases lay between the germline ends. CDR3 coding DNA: TGTGCCAGCACCCCCCGTCGGGGCAACTACAATGAGCAGTTCTTC. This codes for CASTPRRGNYNEQFF.